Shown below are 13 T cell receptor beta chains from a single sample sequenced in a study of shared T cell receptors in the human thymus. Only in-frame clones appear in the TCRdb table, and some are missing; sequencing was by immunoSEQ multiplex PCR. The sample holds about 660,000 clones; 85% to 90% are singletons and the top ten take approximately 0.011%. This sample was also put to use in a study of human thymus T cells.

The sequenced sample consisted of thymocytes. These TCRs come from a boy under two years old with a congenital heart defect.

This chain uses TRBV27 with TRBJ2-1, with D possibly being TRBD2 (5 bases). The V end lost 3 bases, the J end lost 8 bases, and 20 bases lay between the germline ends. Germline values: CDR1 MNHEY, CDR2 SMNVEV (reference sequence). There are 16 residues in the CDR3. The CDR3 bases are TGTGCCAGCAGTTTCTTGGACGCCCGGGGTAGGGATGAGCAGTTCTTC. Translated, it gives CASSFLDARGRDEQFF.

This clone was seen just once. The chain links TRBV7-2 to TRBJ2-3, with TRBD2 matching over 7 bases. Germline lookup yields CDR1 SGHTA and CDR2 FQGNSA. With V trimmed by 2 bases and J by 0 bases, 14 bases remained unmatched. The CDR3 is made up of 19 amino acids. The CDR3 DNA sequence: TGTGCCAGCAGCTTAACGGGAGGCGGGCTGTCTACTAGCACAGATACGCAGTATTTT. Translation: CASSLTGGGLSTSTDTQYF.

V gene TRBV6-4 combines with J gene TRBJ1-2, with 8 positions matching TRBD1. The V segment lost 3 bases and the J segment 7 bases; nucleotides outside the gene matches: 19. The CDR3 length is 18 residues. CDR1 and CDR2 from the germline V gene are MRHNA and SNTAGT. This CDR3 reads CASSELLTFTWDRSGYTF. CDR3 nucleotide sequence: TGTGCCAGCAGTGAATTGTTGACATTCACCTGGGACAGGAGTGGCTACACCTTC.

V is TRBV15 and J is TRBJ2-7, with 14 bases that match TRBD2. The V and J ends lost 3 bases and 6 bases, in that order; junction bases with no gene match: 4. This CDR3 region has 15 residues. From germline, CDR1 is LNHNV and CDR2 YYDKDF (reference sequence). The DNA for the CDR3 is TGTGCCACCAGCAGGGGACTAGCGGGAGACGGCGAGCAGTACTTC. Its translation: CATSRGLAGDGEQYF.

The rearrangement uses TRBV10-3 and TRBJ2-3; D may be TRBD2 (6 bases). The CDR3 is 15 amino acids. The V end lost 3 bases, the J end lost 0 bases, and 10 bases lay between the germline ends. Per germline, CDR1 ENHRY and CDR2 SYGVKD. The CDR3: CAISDPSASTDTQYF. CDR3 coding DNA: TGTGCCATCAGTGACCCTAGCGCTAGCACAGATACGCAGTATTTT.

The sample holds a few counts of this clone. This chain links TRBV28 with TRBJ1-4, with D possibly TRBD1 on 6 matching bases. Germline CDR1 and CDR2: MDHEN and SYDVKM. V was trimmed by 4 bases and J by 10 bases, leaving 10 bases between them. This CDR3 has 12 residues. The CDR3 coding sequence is TGTGCCAGCAGTTGCGGGGGGCGAAAACTGTTTTTT. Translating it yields CASSCGGRKLFF.

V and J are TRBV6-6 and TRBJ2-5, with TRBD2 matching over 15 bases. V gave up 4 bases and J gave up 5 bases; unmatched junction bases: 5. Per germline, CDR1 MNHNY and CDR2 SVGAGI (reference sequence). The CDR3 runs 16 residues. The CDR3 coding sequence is TGTGCCAGCAGTTGCCGGACTAGCGGGAGGGCGGAGACCCAGTACTTC. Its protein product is CASSCRTSGRAETQYF.

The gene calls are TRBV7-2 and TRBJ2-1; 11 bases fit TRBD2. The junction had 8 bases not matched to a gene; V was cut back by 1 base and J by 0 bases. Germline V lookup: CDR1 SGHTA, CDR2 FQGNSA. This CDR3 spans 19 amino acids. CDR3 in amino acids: CASSLEGLAVSDSYNEQFF. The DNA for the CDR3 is TGTGCCAGCAGCTTAGAGGGACTAGCGGTCTCCGACTCCTACAATGAGCAGTTCTTC.

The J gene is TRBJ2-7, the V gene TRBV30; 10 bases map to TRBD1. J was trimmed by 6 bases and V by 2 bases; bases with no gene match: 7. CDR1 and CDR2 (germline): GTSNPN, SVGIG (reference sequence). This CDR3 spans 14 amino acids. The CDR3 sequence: CAWSFSRTGGEQYF. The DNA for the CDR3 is TGTGCCTGGAGTTTCTCCCGGACAGGGGGCGAGCAGTACTTC.

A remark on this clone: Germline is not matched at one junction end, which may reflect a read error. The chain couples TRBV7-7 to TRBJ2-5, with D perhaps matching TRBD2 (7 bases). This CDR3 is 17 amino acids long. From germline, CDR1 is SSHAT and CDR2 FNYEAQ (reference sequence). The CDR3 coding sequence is TGTGCTAGCAGCCCACGGCGGAGGGGGAGGGGTGCGGAGACCCAGTACTTC. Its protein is CASSPRRRGRGAETQYF.

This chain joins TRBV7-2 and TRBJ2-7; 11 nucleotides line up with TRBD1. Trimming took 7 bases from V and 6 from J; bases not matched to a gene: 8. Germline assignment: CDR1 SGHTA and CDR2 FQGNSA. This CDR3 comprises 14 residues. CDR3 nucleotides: TGTGCCAGCACAACGGGACAGGGGGGGGTCGAGCAGTACTTC. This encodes CASTTGQGGVEQYF.

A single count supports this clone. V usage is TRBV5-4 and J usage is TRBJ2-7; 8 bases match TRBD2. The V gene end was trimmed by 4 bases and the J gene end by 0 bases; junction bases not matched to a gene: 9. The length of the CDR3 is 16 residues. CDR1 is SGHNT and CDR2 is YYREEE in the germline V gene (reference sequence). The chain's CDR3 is CASSATLAETSYEQYF. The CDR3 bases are TGTGCCAGCAGCGCCACACTAGCGGAGACCTCCTACGAGCAGTACTTC.

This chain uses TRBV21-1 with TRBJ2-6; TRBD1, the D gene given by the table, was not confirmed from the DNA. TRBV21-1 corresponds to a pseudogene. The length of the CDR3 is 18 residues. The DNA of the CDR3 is TGTGCCAGCAGCAAAGTGGGCAGGGCCCTCTCTGGGGCCAACGTCCTGACTTTC. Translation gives CASSKVGRALSGANVLTF.